The 10 T cell receptor beta chains below were found in one sample sequenced in a study of T cells in Graves' hyperthyroidism and ophthalmopathy. TCR beta CDR3 regions were amplified from RNA. When the TCR CDR3 underwent first-round RT-PCR, the HTBI primer set was used. A single record per CDR3 protein comes from TCRdb applying MiXCR to the multiplex PCR reads. Of hundreds of thousands of distinct CDR3 sequences listed, 38% were seen once; the top ten hold 7.5% to 9.5%. Material: blood. These TCRs come from a man younger than 35 with Graves' hyperthyroidism.

In this sample, this clonotype turned up a few times. The rearrangement uses TRBV19 and TRBJ1-2; no clear D gene. The CDR3 length is 13 residues. Germline V gene data show CDR1 as LNHDA and CDR2 as SQIVND (reference sequence). Trimming took off 7 bases at V and 2 bases at J, with 11 bases between the two ends. In nucleotides, the CDR3 is TGTGCCAGTACCCCGGGGAGAAACTATGGCTACACCTTC. Translation: CASTPGRNYGYTF.

This clonotype has a count of ten or more. V gene TRBV19 combines with J gene TRBJ1-1, with a tentative D call TRBD1 (5 bases). CDR3 length equals 15 residues. CDR1 LNHDA and CDR2 SQIVND come from the germline V gene (reference sequence). The V end was cut by 7 bases, the J end by 2 bases, with 17 bases between. CDR3 nucleotides: TGTGCCAGTAAGTACAACCAACGGGGCAACACTGAAGCTTTCTTT. This codes for CASKYNQRGNTEAFF.

The chain joins TRBV7-2 to TRBJ1-1; D is undetermined. The V gene's germline CDR1 is SGHTA and CDR2 FQGNSA. V was cut by 3 bases and J by 9 bases, with 17 bases left in between. The CDR3 is made up of 14 amino acids. CDR3 residues: CASSLASWERKAFF. CDR3 nucleotide sequence: TGTGCCAGCAGCTTGGCTTCCTGGGAGCGGAAAGCTTTCTTT.

In this sample, this clonotype turned up a few times. The chain couples TRBV5-1 to TRBJ2-7; D is undetermined. CDR3 length equals 13 residues. V lost 0 bases and J 4 bases, leaving 8 bases between the germline ends. In germline, CDR1 is SGHRS, CDR2 YFSETQ. CDR3 DNA sequence: TGCGCCAGCAGCTTGGATTCGTGGTACGAGCAGTACTTC. It is translated as CASSLDSWYEQYF.

The V and J genes are TRBV29-1 and TRBJ1-5; 8 bases line up with TRBD1. The germline gives CDR1 SQVTM, CDR2 ANQGSEA. There are 12 residues in the CDR3. CDR3 nucleotides: TGCAGTTCCCAGGGGGCGGATCAGCCCCAGCATTTT. It codes for CSSQGADQPQHF.

Comment on this clonotype: A much larger clone lies one base from this, so it may be a read error. No conserved phenylalanine or tryptophan ends this CDR3, so it is likely a read error. The CDR3 spells CASSLLGNPGANVLTL. The CDR3 DNA reads as TGTGCCAGCAGCCTCCTTGGGAATCCTGGGGCCAACGTCCTGACTCTC. The J gene is TRBJ2-6, the V gene TRBV19; D unresolved. This CDR3 spans 16 amino acids. Germline-derived CDR1 and CDR2 are LNHDA and SQIVND (reference sequence). Trimming took off 9 bases at V and 2 bases at J, with 17 bases between the two ends.

The genes are TRBV4-1 and TRBJ2-2, with TRBD2 matching over 7 bases. The CDR3 covers 16 residues. The trim removed 4 bases at V and 5 bases at J, leaving 10 bases unmatched. Germline V gene data show CDR1 as MGHRA and CDR2 as YSYEKL. In DNA, the CDR3 is TGCGCCAGCAGCCCCGTTCCGGGGGGAAGGACCGGGGAGCTGTTTTTT. Protein product: CASSPVPGGRTGELFF.

The V call is TRBV7-6, the J call TRBJ2-2; TRBD2 might be the D (5 bases). The V gene lost 2 bases and the J gene lost 3 bases, with 28 bases spanning the gap. Looked up from germline, CDR1 is SGHVS and CDR2 is FNYEAQ. CDR3 length equals 21 residues. The CDR3, as DNA: TGTGCCAGCAGCTTACCCCCCAGTGGCCGACTGGAAACTAGGGACACCGGGGAGCTGTTTTTT. Translated: CASSLPPSGRLETRDTGELFF.

Remarks on this clonotype: With a much larger clone just one base away, this may be a read error. The CDR3 region is CSAWQGKTNTEAFF. As DNA, the CDR3 is TGCAGCGCATGGCAGGGGAAGACGAACACTGAAGCTTTCTTT. The chain joins TRBV29-1 to TRBJ1-1; possible D gene TRBD1, 6 bases. Trimming stripped 7 bases from V and 1 base from J, with 16 bases between. This CDR3 has 14 residues. The germline CDR1 and CDR2 sequences are SQVTM and ANQGSEA.

In this sample, this clonotype turned up many times. The V call is TRBV10-2, the J call TRBJ1-5; D remains ambiguous. The V and J ends lost 11 bases and 5 bases respectively, with 13 bases between them. This CDR3 has 12 residues. Germline CDR1 reads WSHSY; CDR2 reads SAAADI. The CDR3 DNA is TGCGCCGCCCAGGCGGGTGATCAGCCCCAGCATTTT. As protein: CAAQAGDQPQHF.